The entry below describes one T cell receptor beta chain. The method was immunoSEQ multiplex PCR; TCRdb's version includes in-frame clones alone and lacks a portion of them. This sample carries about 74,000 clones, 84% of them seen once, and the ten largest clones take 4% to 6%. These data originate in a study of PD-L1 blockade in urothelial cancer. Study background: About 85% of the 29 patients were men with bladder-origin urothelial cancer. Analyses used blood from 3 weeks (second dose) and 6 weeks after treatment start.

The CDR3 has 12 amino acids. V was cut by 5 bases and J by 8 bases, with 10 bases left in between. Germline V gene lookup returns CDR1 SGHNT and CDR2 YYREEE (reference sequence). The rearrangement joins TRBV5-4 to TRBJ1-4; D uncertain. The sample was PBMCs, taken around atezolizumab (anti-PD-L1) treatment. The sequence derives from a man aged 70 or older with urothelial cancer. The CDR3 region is CASSKWEEKLFF. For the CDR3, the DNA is TGTGCCAGCAGTAAGTGGGAGGAAAAACTGTTTTTT.